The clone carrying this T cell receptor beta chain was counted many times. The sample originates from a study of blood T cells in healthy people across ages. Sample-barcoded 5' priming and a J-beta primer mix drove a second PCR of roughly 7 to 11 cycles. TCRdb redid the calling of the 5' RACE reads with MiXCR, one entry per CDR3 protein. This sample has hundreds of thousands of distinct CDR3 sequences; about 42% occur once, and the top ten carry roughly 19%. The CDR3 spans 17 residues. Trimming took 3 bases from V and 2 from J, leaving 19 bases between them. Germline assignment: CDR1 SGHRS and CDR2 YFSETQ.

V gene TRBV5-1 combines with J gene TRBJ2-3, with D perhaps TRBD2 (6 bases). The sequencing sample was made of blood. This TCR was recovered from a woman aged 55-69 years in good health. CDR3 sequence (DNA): TGCGCCAGCAGCTCGCCAGCGGGTGGGGCCGTCACAGATACGCAGTATTTT. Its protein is CASSSPAGGAVTDTQYF.